These 26 T cell receptor beta chains share one sample of origin, sequenced in a study of chemoradiotherapy in HPV16-positive cancers. Generated by immunoSEQ multiplex PCR, the TCRdb table keeps only in-frame clones and is missing some. Of about 32,000 clones listed, 88% are singletons. The sequencing used blood, collected from a patient who underwent chemoradiotherapy. The receptors come from a human donor with HPV-associated anogenital cancer.

V gene TRBV5-4 combines with J gene TRBJ1-2, with 7 nucleotides matching TRBD1. The CDR3 totals 13 residues. From germline, CDR1 is SGHNT and CDR2 YYREEE (reference sequence). J gave up 6 bases and V 4 bases, and 6 bases lay outside the gene matches. The CDR3 DNA reads TGTGCCAGCAGCCCCGCAGGGGGAAATGGCTACACCTTC. This encodes CASSPAGGNGYTF.

This chain uses TRBV5-6 with TRBJ2-5; D is unclear. This CDR3 comprises 13 residues. Germline lookup yields CDR1 SGHDT and CDR2 YYEEEE. V shed 4 bases and J shed 3 bases, with 10 bases lying between them. CDR3 coding DNA: TGTGCCAGCAGCCGGAAGGGTAAAGAGACCCAGTACTTC. This encodes CASSRKGKETQYF.

The rearrangement joins TRBV5-1 to TRBJ2-1; 7 bases are shared with TRBD1. Losses at the gene ends were 5 bases for V and 4 bases for J; bases not matched to a gene: 9. The CDR3 loop spans 15 amino acids. Germline CDR1 is SGHRS and CDR2 is YFSETQ. The DNA of the CDR3 is TGCGCCAGCAGTAACGAGGGGGCTCCATACAATGAGCAGTTCTTC. It yields the protein CASSNEGAPYNEQFF.

The chain carries TRBV12-2 and TRBJ2-3. TRBV12-2 is labeled a pseudogene. The length of the CDR3 is 17 residues. CDR3 amino acids: CASRLGGLGISTDTQYF. CDR3 sequence (DNA): TGTGCAAGTCGCTTAGGTGGGTTGGGAATTAGCACAGATACGCAGTATTTT.

The CDR3 region is CASSLHYSNQPQHF. The CDR3 nucleotides read TGTGCCAGCAGTTTACATTATAGCAATCAGCCCCAGCATTTT. The J gene is TRBJ1-5, the V gene TRBV27, with D unresolved. Germline V gives CDR1 MNHEY, CDR2 SMNVEV (reference sequence). This CDR3 is 14 amino acids long. The V gene lost 2 bases and the J gene lost 0 bases, with 5 bases spanning the gap.

This clone was seen more than once but under ten times. The chain carries TRBV6-1 and TRBJ2-7; D may match TRBD1 or TRBD2 (5 bases each). The CDR3 is 15 amino acids. Trimming shortened V by 1 base and J by 2 bases, and 12 bases separated the two germline ends. Germline lookup yields CDR1 MNHNS and CDR2 SASEGT. CDR3 sequence (DNA): TGTGCCAGCAGTGAAGAGGGGACGGGACCCTACGAGCAGTACTTC. Residues: CASSEEGTGPYEQYF.

The chain links TRBV6-6 to TRBJ1-2, with TRBD1 identical over 10 bases. Losses at the gene ends were 5 bases for V and 6 bases for J; bases not matched to a gene: 6. The CDR3 sequence is 14 residues long. Per germline, CDR1 MNHNY and CDR2 SVGAGI (reference sequence). CDR3 amino acids: CASSHRDRGDGYTF. CDR3 sequence (DNA): TGTGCCAGCAGTCACCGGGACAGGGGTGATGGCTACACCTTC.

The V and J genes are TRBV5-5 and TRBJ2-2; 8 bases agree with TRBD2. Looked up from germline, CDR1 is SGHKS and CDR2 is YYEKEE (reference sequence). Trimming removed 4 bases from V and 4 bases from J; junction bases left unmatched: 9. The CDR3 covers 16 residues. The CDR3 DNA sequence: TGTGCCAGCAGCCCTGTGGTAGCGGGAACCACCGGGGAGCTGTTTTTT. This codes for CASSPVVAGTTGELFF.

The rearrangement joins TRBV6-4 to TRBJ2-1; unclear D gene. V lost 5 bases and J 8 bases, leaving 13 bases between the germline ends. The CDR3 totals 13 residues. The germline gives CDR1 MRHNA, CDR2 SNTAGT. The CDR3 DNA sequence: TGTGCCAGCAGTTTAGGAGCGAGCGATGAGCAGTTCTTC. This codes for CASSLGASDEQFF.

V usage is TRBV6-5 and J usage is TRBJ2-7; D possibly corresponds to TRBD2 (6 bases). With 2 bases removed from V and 7 bases from J, the gap between germline ends came to 15 bases. The germline CDR1 and CDR2 sequences are MNHEY and SVGAGI. This CDR3 is built from 14 residues. CDR3 sequence (DNA): TGTGCCAGCAGTTACGGTACGGTGGAGGGGGAGCAGTACTTC. This sequence encodes CASSYGTVEGEQYF.

As for this clone: A read error may account for a junction end that differs from germline. J is TRBJ2-1 and V is TRBV27, with TRBD2 matching 9 bases. There are 14 residues in the CDR3. CDR1 and CDR2 (germline): MNHEY, SMNVEV (reference sequence). DNA of the CDR3: TGTGCCAGCAGGGCTCAGTTAGCGGGAGTGATTGAGGTCTTC. Translating gives CASRAQLAGVIEVF.

The chain couples TRBV5-6 to TRBJ1-5; no definite D call. This CDR3 is 13 amino acids long. Germline lookup yields CDR1 SGHDT and CDR2 YYEEEE. The germline V and J ends were trimmed by 4 bases and 9 bases, with 14 bases remaining between them. DNA of the CDR3: TGTGCCAGCAGCCCGAACATGGATTCGCCCCAGCATTTT. This gives the protein CASSPNMDSPQHF.

The J gene is TRBJ2-4, the V gene TRBV4-1, with 7 bases that match TRBD1. CDR1 and CDR2 (germline): MGHRA, YSYEKL. The CDR3 is 17 amino acids. The V segment lost 0 bases and the J segment 3 bases; nucleotides outside the gene matches: 8. The CDR3 DNA reads as TGCGCCAGCAGCCAAGACAGGGGACAGATGAACAAAAACATTCAGTACTTC. Amino acid sequence: CASSQDRGQMNKNIQYF.

The chain is built from TRBV30 and TRBJ1-2, with a weak D call TRBD1 (5 bases). From germline, CDR1 is GTSNPN and CDR2 SVGIG (reference sequence). The V gene lost 2 bases and the J gene lost 5 bases, with 12 bases spanning the gap. The CDR3 length is 13 residues. The CDR3 protein is CAWSRQTDYGYTF. CDR3 DNA: TGTGCCTGGAGTAGACAGACGGATTATGGCTACACCTTC.

The chain carries TRBV28 and TRBJ1-1; tentatively, D is TRBD1 (5 bases). Trimming pared 7 bases from V and 7 bases from J, leaving 10 bases between. This CDR3 contains 11 residues. Germline assignment: CDR1 MDHEN and CDR2 SYDVKM. The CDR3 coding sequence is TGTGCCAGCACCACTCAGGGTGAAGCTTTCTTT. It specifies CASTTQGEAFF.

The V gene is TRBV9, the J gene TRBJ2-5; TRBD2 matches at 8 bases. The V gene end was trimmed by 4 bases and the J gene end by 1 base; junction bases not matched to a gene: 6. The germline V gene has CDR1 SGDLS and CDR2 YYNGEE. This CDR3 comprises 15 residues. CDR3: CASSPRLAGQETQYF. In nucleotides, the CDR3 is TGTGCCAGCAGCCCCCGGCTAGCGGGCCAAGAGACCCAGTACTTC.

CDR3 in amino acids: CASSLDLQGGGETQYF. The DNA of the CDR3 is TGTGCCAGCAGCTTAGATCTCCAGGGTGGCGGAGAGACCCAGTACTTC. V and J are TRBV11-2 and TRBJ2-5; TRBD1 might be the D (5 bases). Germline CDR1 reads SGHAT; CDR2 reads FQNNGV. The CDR3 has 16 residues. V was pared by 0 bases and J by 4 bases, with 15 bases between. Supplemented by reference TRBV11-2 and TRBJ2-5, the full variable domain reads EAGVAQSPRYKIIEKRQSVAFWCNPISGHATLYWYQQILGQGPKLLIQFQNNGVVDDSQLPKDRFSAERLKGVDSTLKIQPAKLEDSAVYLCASSLDLQGGGETQYFGPGTRLLVL.

The rearrangement uses TRBV7-2 and TRBJ2-1, with 12 positions matching TRBD2. The germline V gene has CDR1 SGHTA and CDR2 FQGNSA. This CDR3 has 18 residues. The V and J ends lost 2 bases and 0 bases, in that order; junction bases with no gene match: 5. In DNA, the CDR3 is TGTGCCAGCAGCTTATGGACTAGCGGGACCCGCTCCTACAATGAGCAGTTCTTC. It translates to CASSLWTSGTRSYNEQFF.

CDR3 in amino acids: CASSPLASTGELFF. The DNA of the CDR3 is TGTGCCAGCTCACCCCTCGCGTCCACCGGGGAGCTGTTTTTT. The chain joins TRBV18 to TRBJ2-2, with D unclear. Germline V gene sequence: CDR1 KGHSH, CDR2 LQKENI. V gave up 3 bases and J gave up 4 bases, with 9 bases separating them. The CDR3 covers 14 residues.

This chain uses TRBV10-1 with TRBJ1-1; 7 bases fit TRBD1. Per germline, CDR1 WNHNN and CDR2 SYGVQD (reference sequence). V shed 6 bases, J shed 1 base, and the junction held 5 bases outside the gene matches. CDR3 length: 14 residues. The CDR3 region is CASSDRASNTEAFF. Here the CDR3 DNA reads TGCGCCAGCAGCGACAGGGCCTCGAACACTGAAGCTTTCTTT.

CDR3 sequence reads: CASSLGTSPNQETQYF. As DNA, the CDR3 is TGTGCCAGCAGCTTAGGGACTAGCCCGAACCAAGAGACCCAGTACTTC. This chain uses TRBV11-2 with TRBJ2-5; 8 nucleotides line up with TRBD2. The ends lost 1 base at V and 0 bases at J; junction bases unmatched: 4. This CDR3 is 16 amino acids long. Germline CDR1 reads SGHAT; CDR2 reads FQNNGV.

This rearrangement joins TRBV28 to TRBJ1-3; no firm D call. Germline V CDR1 and CDR2: MDHEN, SYDVKM. V shed 3 bases and J shed 0 bases, with 9 bases lying between them. The CDR3 is 15 residues long. CDR3 sequence: CASSFIPGSGNTIYF. The CDR3 DNA is TGTGCCAGCAGTTTTATCCCGGGCTCTGGAAACACCATATATTTT.

The chain carries TRBV9 and TRBJ1-3; D is uncertain. Germline V gene sequence: CDR1 SGDLS, CDR2 YYNGEE. Trimming stripped 0 bases from V and 2 bases from J, with 12 bases between. The CDR3 extends over 16 amino acids. The CDR3, as DNA: TGTGCCAGCAGCGTAGCTCCGGCTGAAACTGGAAACACCATATATTTT. Protein sequence: CASSVAPAETGNTIYF.

The CDR3 sequence: CASSIGPGWTEAFF. DNA for the CDR3: TGTGCCAGTAGTATAGGCCCAGGGTGGACTGAAGCTTTCTTT. V usage is TRBV19 and J usage is TRBJ1-1; D is perhaps TRBD1 (5 bases). Looked up from germline, CDR1 is LNHDA and CDR2 is SQIVND (reference sequence). Trimming removed 1 base from V and 5 bases from J, with 11 bases in between. CDR3 size: 14 residues. The variable domain in full, completed from reference TRBV19 and TRBJ1-1, reads DGGITQSPKYLFRKEGQNVTLSCEQNLNHDAMYWYRQDPGQGLRLIYYSQIVNDFQKGDIAEGYSVSREKKESFPLTVTSAQKNPTAFYLCASSIGPGWTEAFFGQGTRLTVV.

The CDR3, as DNA: TGTGCCAGCAGCTTGGGACAGGGGAATTTGGGCTATGGCTACACCTTC. Protein product: CASSLGQGNLGYGYTF. This chain joins TRBV11-2 and TRBJ1-2; 10 positions agree with TRBD1. This CDR3 spans 16 amino acids. The V and J ends lost 3 bases and 4 bases, in that order; junction bases with no gene match: 8. CDR1 SGHAT and CDR2 FQNNGV come from the germline V gene.

This clone is a singleton in its sample. The chain employs TRBV7-2 and TRBJ1-1; a weak D match, TRBD1 (6 bases). The germline V and J ends were trimmed by 5 bases and 1 base, with 17 bases remaining between them. Germline loops: CDR1 SGHTA, CDR2 FQGNSA. The CDR3 runs 16 residues. CDR3 region: CASSRAGVDRNTEAFF. In nucleotides, the CDR3 is TGTGCCAGCAGCAGGGCAGGGGTGGATCGGAACACTGAAGCTTTCTTT.